This TCR beta chain was captured in a study of quantifying T cell responses using KT2 cells. Study-wide background: Reverse transcription used primers in the TCR alpha and beta constant regions. Under optimum conditions, T4 ligation efficiency was estimated at more than 8.5%.

This clonotype was counted only a few times. KT2, a clone with a known TCR, was spiked into unfractionated PBMC. Per germline, CDR1 MGHRA and CDR2 YSYEKL. The length of the CDR3 is 14 residues. Trimming pared 3 bases from V and 3 bases from J, leaving 11 bases between. The cDNA 3' end received a ligated oligonucleotide with a UMI. The first PCR ran roughly 4 cycles with an equimolar RC1.1 and RC1.2 beta primer mix. Via MiXCR, TCRdb re-called the UMI-ligation and nested PCR reads, giving one row per CDR3 protein. The table has approximately 60,000 distinct CDR3 sequences, about 12% seen once. The receptor's source is a human donor. The specimen sequenced was PBMCs spiked with cells of the T cell clone KT2. The chain carries TRBV4-1 and TRBJ1-2, with D possibly matching TRBD1 (5 bases). This CDR3 reads CASSHRGRHYGYTF. Here the CDR3 DNA reads TGCGCCAGCAGCCATAGGGGACGGCACTATGGCTACACCTTC.